The 6 T cell receptor beta chains reported below all come from one sample, sequenced in a study of metastatic and nonmetastatic thyroid tumors. Each patient came to thyroid surgery without any prior treatment (of any kind). TCRdb re-called clones from the PCR reads using MiXCR. The table lists about 69,000 clones, 11% to 15% of them singletons, with under 8% in the top ten. Sequencing used blood. These receptors were obtained from a male donor with papillary thyroid cancer or a benign thyroid nodule (not recorded which). Some clones in this sample may be carry-over from other donors' samples.

The genes are TRBV28 and TRBJ2-5; D not certain. This CDR3 is 13 amino acids long. CDR1 and CDR2 from the germline V gene are MDHEN and SYDVKM. V lost 4 bases, J lost 12 bases, and 18 bases lay in between. DNA of the CDR3: TGTGCCAGCAGTTCCCCCTCCCTAGAGAACAAGTACTTC. This codes for CASSSPSLENKYF.

This chain uses TRBV7-3 with TRBJ2-3; 7 nucleotides agree with TRBD2. The CDR3 has 18 amino acids. Germline CDR1 SGHTA, CDR2 FQGTGA. V lost 0 bases, J lost 2 bases, and 11 bases stayed unmatched. The CDR3 sequence: CASSLTPTSLKDTDTQYF. CDR3 nucleotides: TGTGCCAGCAGCTTAACCCCGACTAGCCTGAAAGACACAGATACGCAGTATTTT. Full variable domain (missing parts from reference TRBV7-3 and TRBJ2-3): GAGVSQTPSNKVTEKGKYVELRCDPISGHTALYWYRQSLGQGPEFLIYFQGTGAADDSGLPNDRFFAVRPEGSVSTLKIQRTERGDSAVYLCASSLTPTSLKDTDTQYFGPGTRLTVL.

This clone has only a few counts. The rearrangement uses TRBV6-1 and TRBJ2-7; the match to TRBD2 covers 11 bases. This CDR3 is 15 amino acids long. Germline V gene sequence: CDR1 MNHNS, CDR2 SASEGT. Trimming cost V 5 bases and J 11 bases; bases outside gene matches: 14. Here the CDR3 DNA reads TGTGCCAGCAGTCTCGGACTAGCGGGTGGTAGGGAGGAGTACGTC. Protein: CASSLGLAGGREEYV.

This clone appeared many times. Because it lacks the conserved phenylalanine or tryptophan at the end, this CDR3 is likely a read error. No DNA is shown, since the ends of the CDR3 on it are uncertain; the CDR3 is the one TCRdb lists. The rearrangement uses TRBV2 and TRBJ2-7; TRBD2 is the table's D call and was not checked against the DNA. Germline V gene lookup returns CDR1 SNHLY and CDR2 FYNNEI. The CDR3 is 14 residues long, counting both termini. CDR3: CASTKRDSLLLSTS.

This clone was counted at least ten times. The gene calls are TRBV24-1 and TRBJ2-2, with D unclear. In germline, CDR1 is KGHDR, CDR2 SFDVKD. V gave up 4 bases and J gave up 3 bases, with 8 bases separating them. The CDR3 runs to 14 residues. CDR3 loop: CATSDPRYTGELFF. CDR3 bases: TGTGCCACCAGTGACCCCCGGTACACCGGGGAGCTGTTTTTT.

This rearrangement joins TRBV7-8 to TRBJ2-5; the match to TRBD2 covers 10 bases. From germline, CDR1 is SGHVS and CDR2 FQNEAQ. The CDR3 loop spans 16 amino acids. Germline trimming cut 1 base from V and 6 bases from J; bases unmatched to any gene: 8. CDR3 nucleotides: TGTGCCAGCAGCTTAGTGGGGGGGACTAGCGTTCAGACCCAGTACTTC. Translating gives CASSLVGGTSVQTQYF.